This TCR beta chain was recorded in a study of shared T cell receptors in the human thymus. Data came from immunoSEQ multiplex PCR; TCRdb stores just in-frame clones and leaves some out. The sample lists about 660,000 clones; 85% to 90% were seen once. CDR3 length: 14 residues. The germline V gene encodes CDR1 SGHNT and CDR2 YYREEE (reference sequence). V was pared by 5 bases and J by 5 bases, with 9 bases of the junction left unmatched. These data also formed part of another study, on human thymus T cells.

The sequence derives from a boy younger than two with a congenital heart defect. Material for sequencing was thymocytes. The chain carries TRBV5-4 and TRBJ2-7, with 8 bases that match TRBD2. The CDR3 region is CASSNGLARDEQYF. The CDR3, as DNA: TGTGCCAGCAGTAACGGACTAGCTCGCGACGAGCAGTACTTC.